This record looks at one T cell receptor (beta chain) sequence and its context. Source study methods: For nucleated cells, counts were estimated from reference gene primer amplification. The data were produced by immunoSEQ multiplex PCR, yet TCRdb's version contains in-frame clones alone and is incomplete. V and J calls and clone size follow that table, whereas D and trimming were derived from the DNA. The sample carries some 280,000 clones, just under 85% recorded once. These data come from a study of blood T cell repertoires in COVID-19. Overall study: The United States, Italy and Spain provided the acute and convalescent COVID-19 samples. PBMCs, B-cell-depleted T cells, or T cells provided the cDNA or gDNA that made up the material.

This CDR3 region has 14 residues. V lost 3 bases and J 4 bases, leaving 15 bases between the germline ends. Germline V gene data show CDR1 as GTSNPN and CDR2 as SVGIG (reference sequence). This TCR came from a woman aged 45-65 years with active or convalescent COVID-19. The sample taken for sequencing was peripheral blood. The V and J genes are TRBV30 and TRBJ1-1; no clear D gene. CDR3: CAWSWAPAGTEAFF. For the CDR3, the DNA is TGTGCCTGGAGCTGGGCTCCGGCCGGCACTGAAGCTTTCTTT.